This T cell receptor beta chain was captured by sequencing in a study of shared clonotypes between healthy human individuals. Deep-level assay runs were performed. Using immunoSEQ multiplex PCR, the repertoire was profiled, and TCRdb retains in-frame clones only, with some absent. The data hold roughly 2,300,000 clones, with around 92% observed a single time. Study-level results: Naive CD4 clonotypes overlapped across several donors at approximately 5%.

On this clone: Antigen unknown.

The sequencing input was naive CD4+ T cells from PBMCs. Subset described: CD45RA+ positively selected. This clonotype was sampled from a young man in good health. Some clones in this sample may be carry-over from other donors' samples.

The chain's CDR3 is CASSMVLAHEQYF. In nucleotides, the CDR3 is TGTGCCAGTAGTATGGTGCTAGCGCACGAGCAGTACTTC. This chain uses TRBV19 with TRBJ2-7; D perhaps matches TRBD2 (6 bases). The CDR3 has 13 residues. The V gene's germline CDR1 is LNHDA and CDR2 SQIVND (reference sequence). V gave up 3 bases and J gave up 5 bases, with 11 bases separating them.